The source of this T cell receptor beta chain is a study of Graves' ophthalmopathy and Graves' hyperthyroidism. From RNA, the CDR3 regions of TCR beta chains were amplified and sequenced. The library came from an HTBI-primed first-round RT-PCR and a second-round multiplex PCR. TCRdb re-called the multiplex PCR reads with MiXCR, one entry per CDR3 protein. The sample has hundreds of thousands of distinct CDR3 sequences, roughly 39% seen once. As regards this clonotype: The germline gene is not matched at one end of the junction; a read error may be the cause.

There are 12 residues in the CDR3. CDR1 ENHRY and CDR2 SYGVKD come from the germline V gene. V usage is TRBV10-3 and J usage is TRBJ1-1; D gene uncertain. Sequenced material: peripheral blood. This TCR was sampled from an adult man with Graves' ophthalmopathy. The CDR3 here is CASSFLNAEAFF. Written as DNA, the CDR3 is TGTGCCAGCAGTTTCCTAAACGCTGAAGCTTTCTTT.